This T cell receptor beta chain was captured in a study of long-term antiretroviral therapy in people with HIV. The study, taken as a whole, reports: Blood in the study was drawn between about 2004 and 2017, possibly under older ART regimens, which may be less effective than current ones. It was not possible to obtain data on ART adherence, viral resistance or therapy changes.

CDR1 SGDLS and CDR2 YYNGEE come from the germline V gene. Trimming removed 5 bases from V and 6 bases from J, with 13 bases in between. The CDR3 contains 13 residues. Running of the v3.0 immunoSEQ assay took place at survey level. The study targeted roughly 35,000-55,000 T-cell genomes per sample in sequencing. The repertoire was sequenced with immunoSEQ multiplex PCR; TCRdb's copy has only in-frame clones and lacks some. The sample records around 12,000 clones, about 80% being singletons. A note on this clone: Its antigen is not known.

The source of this sequence is a man in his fifties with HIV. The chain couples TRBV9 to TRBJ2-3; possibly TRBD2 for D (6 bases). Here the sequenced sample was unsorted PBMCs, taken around 8.2 years after starting antiretroviral therapy. The CDR3 is CASRGEEGDTQYF. CDR3 nucleotides: TGTGCCAGCAGAGGGGAGGAGGGCGATACGCAGTATTTT. The full variable domain, with the rest looked up from reference TRBV9 and TRBJ2-3, is DSGVTQTPKHLITATGQRVTLRCSPRSGDLSVYWYQQSLDQGLQFLIQYYNGEERAKGNILERFSAQQFPDLHSELNLSSLELGDSALYFCASRGEEGDTQYFGPGTRLTVL.